This T cell receptor beta chain was sequenced in a study of blood T cell repertoires in COVID-19. Study overall: PBMCs, B-cell-depleted T cells, or T cells provided the cDNA or gDNA that made up the material.

Only in-frame clones appear in the TCRdb table, and some are missing; sequencing was by immunoSEQ multiplex PCR. This sample carries about 290,000 clones, about 89% of them seen once, and the ten largest clones take about 5%. The V gene's germline CDR1 is LGHDT and CDR2 YNNKEL (reference sequence). The length of the CDR3 is 14 residues. Trimming took 3 bases from V and 8 from J, leaving 16 bases between them. The sequenced material came from peripheral blood. The TCR sequence derives from a man aged 40-55 years with acute or convalescent COVID-19. The chain uses TRBV3-1 (or the pseudogene TRBV3-2) and TRBJ1-2, with D tentatively TRBD1 (6 bases). Here the CDR3 DNA reads TGTGCCAGCAGCCAGTACACGGGGGGCGCAGGCTACACCTTC. Protein: CASSQYTGGAGYTF.